Listed below are T cell receptor beta chains from one sample, sequenced in a study of CD8+ T cells in alopecia areata. The assay was immunoSEQ multiplex PCR, and TCRdb's table has in-frame clones only and misses some. The table lists approximately 110,000 clones, roughly three fifths of them singletons. Source: CD8+ T cells sorted from blood, taken at week 24, from a patient treated with tofacitinib. The receptors were gathered from a human donor with alopecia areata. CDR3s include the opening cysteine and the closing phenylalanine or tryptophan. Each record gives: clone size, J gene, D gene, CDR3 length, V gene, CDR3 DNA, CDR3 protein. The D gene is left open where the match is weak. Rows give clone size only sometimes, using once, few, many, or a class for an expanded clone.

clone size: -
J gene: TRBJ1-2
D gene: -
CDR3 length: 12
V gene: TRBV6-5
CDR3 DNA: TGTGCCAGCAGTACCGGCCCGTATGGCTACACCTTC
CDR3 protein: CASSTGPYGYTF

clone size: -
J gene: TRBJ2-2
D gene: -
CDR3 length: 13
V gene: TRBV25-1
CDR3 DNA: TGTGCCAGCAGTGTACCCTTAGGAGGGGAGCTGTTTTTT
CDR3 protein: CASSVPLGGELFF

clone size: -
J gene: TRBJ1-1
D gene: -
CDR3 length: 14
V gene: TRBV6-5
CDR3 DNA: TGTGCCAGCAGCTCTTGGGGGGAGAACACTGAAGCTTTCTTT
CDR3 protein: CASSSWGENTEAFF

clone size: -
J gene: TRBJ2-3
D gene: TRBD1
CDR3 length: 16
V gene: TRBV6-5
CDR3 DNA: TGTGCCAGCAGTTCTACAGGGGGCAGGGGCACAGATACGCAGTATTTT
CDR3 protein: CASSSTGGRGTDTQYF

clone size: -
J gene: TRBJ2-7
D gene: -
CDR3 length: 14
V gene: TRBV4-3
CDR3 DNA: TGCGCCAGCAGCCACACACTCCAGCCAGACGAGCAGTACTTC
CDR3 protein: CASSHTLQPDEQYF

clone size: few
J gene: TRBJ2-4
D gene: -
CDR3 length: 16
V gene: TRBV7-3
CDR3 DNA: TGTGCCAGCAATGATCTAGGGGAAGGGGCCAAAAACATTCAGTACTTC
CDR3 protein: CASNDLGEGAKNIQYF

clone size: few
J gene: TRBJ2-3
D gene: -
CDR3 length: 12
V gene: TRBV18
CDR3 DNA: TGTGCCAGCTCACTCACGCCAGATACGCAGTATTTT
CDR3 protein: CASSLTPDTQYF

clone size: few
J gene: TRBJ2-1
D gene: TRBD1
CDR3 length: 16
V gene: TRBV4-1
CDR3 DNA: TGCGCCAGCAGCCATCTGGGGGACAGGGCCTTCAATGAGCAGTTCTTC
CDR3 protein: CASSHLGDRAFNEQFF

clone size: -
J gene: TRBJ2-7
D gene: -
CDR3 length: 14
V gene: TRBV7-9
CDR3 DNA: TGTGCCAGCAGCGCGCCGGGACTGAATTACGAGCAGTACTTC
CDR3 protein: CASSAPGLNYEQYF

clone size: few
J gene: TRBJ1-1
D gene: TRBD1
CDR3 length: 12
V gene: TRBV30
CDR3 DNA: TGTGCCTGCGACAGGGGATCCACTGAAGCTTTCTTT
CDR3 protein: CACDRGSTEAFF

clone size: few
J gene: TRBJ2-5
D gene: TRBD1
CDR3 length: 16
V gene: TRBV11-2
CDR3 DNA: TGTGCCAGCAGCTTATGGGACAGGGGACCGCAAGAGACCCAGTACTTC
CDR3 protein: CASSLWDRGPQETQYF

clone size: -
J gene: TRBJ1-1
D gene: -
CDR3 length: 13
V gene: TRBV11-2
CDR3 DNA: TGTGCCAGCAGCTTCGCGGTGAACACTGAAGCTTTCTTT
CDR3 protein: CASSFAVNTEAFF

clone size: -
J gene: TRBJ1-5
D gene: -
CDR3 length: 12
V gene: TRBV7-9
CDR3 DNA: TGTGCCAGCAGCTTTCCGGGTCAGCCCCAGCATTTT
CDR3 protein: CASSFPGQPQHF

clone size: -
J gene: TRBJ2-1
D gene: -
CDR3 length: 14
V gene: TRBV30
CDR3 DNA: TGTGCCTGGAGTGGGGGAAGCTCCTACAATGAGCAGTTCTTC
CDR3 protein: CAWSGGSSYNEQFF

clone size: -
J gene: TRBJ1-3
D gene: TRBD1
CDR3 length: 15
V gene: TRBV29-1
CDR3 DNA: TGCAGCGTTATGGACAGGGCCTACTCTGGAAACACCATATATTTT
CDR3 protein: CSVMDRAYSGNTIYF

clone size: -
J gene: TRBJ2-7
D gene: -
CDR3 length: 12
V gene: TRBV6-5
CDR3 DNA: TGTGCCAGCGGTCCGGGAATCTACGAGCAGTACTTC
CDR3 protein: CASGPGIYEQYF